This T cell receptor beta chain was retrieved from a study of shared clonotypes between healthy human individuals. Across the whole study: Used for every donor were three CD4 naive, three CD4 memory, two CD8 naive and one CD8 memory plate.

Sequenced by immunoSEQ multiplex PCR; TCRdb stores in-frame clones only, minus some. The profile shows about 580,000 clones, about 98% of them singletons. Study findings and constraints: Sampling covered blood only; tissue repertoires likely differ. Shared clonotypes: about 5.3% naive CD4, roughly 3.8% naive CD8, about 2.5% memory CD4, over 0.3% memory CD8.

CD45RO-negative, CCR7-selected cells formed the naive CD8 fraction, which excluded terminally differentiated effector memory CD45RA+ cells. On this clone itself: Its antigen is currently unknown.

The source material was naive CD8+ T cells sorted from blood. The sequence was obtained from a man aged 30 to 45 in good health.

CDR3: CASSYTGTGEKLFF. DNA for the CDR3: TGTGCCAGCAGTTACACCGGGACAGGTGAAAAACTGTTTTTT. The V call is TRBV6-6, the J call TRBJ1-4, with 8 bases that match TRBD1. The trim removed 2 bases at V and 7 bases at J, leaving 3 bases unmatched. Germline values: CDR1 MNHNY, CDR2 SVGAGI (reference sequence). The CDR3 spans 14 residues.